This TCR beta chain was profiled in a study of CXCR3-negative and CXCR3-positive naive CD8 T cells. Per germline, CDR1 DFQATT and CDR2 SNEGSKA (reference sequence). CDR3 size: 17 residues. Study-level points and caveats: Most assays used freshly isolated PBMCs, as cryopreservation partially reduced CXCR3. Hydrophobicity was higher for TRB CDR3s found in CXCR3-positive naive cells than in CXCR3-negative naive cells.

CD45RO-CCR7+CD27+CD95- defined naive CD8+ T cells. Carrying UMI labels, the TRB cDNA libraries were prepared through 5' RACE. TCRdb reprocessed the 5' RACE reads; each CDR3 protein has one entry and no DNA is given. The sample totals roughly 50,000 distinct CDR3 sequences. As regards this clonotype: Its antigen is not known.

Specimen: naive CXCR3+ CD8+ T cells from blood. As to subset: CD45RO-CCR7+CD27+CD95- naive CD8+ T cells expressing CXCR3 (TNR3+). The source is a human donor in good health. Some clones in this sample may be carry-over from other donors' samples. The J gene is TRBJ2-3, the V gene TRBV20-1; the D gene TCRdb calls, TRBD2, cannot be checked with no DNA. Here the CDR3 reads CSARDGGPAGDTDTQYF.